These 31 T cell receptor beta chains were sequenced from one sample in a study of technical replicates of blood from a few donors. TCRdb's copy holds only in-frame clones and misses some; the assay was immunoSEQ multiplex PCR. The table has roughly 87,000 clones, around 90% seen once; the top ten hold about 0.39%. The sequencing input was T cells isolated from PBMCs. These receptors were collected from a human donor in good health.

This clone was detected a few times. The chain has TRBV30 and TRBJ1-1; D perhaps matches TRBD1 (6 bases). Germline V gives CDR1 GTSNPN, CDR2 SVGIG (reference sequence). Between the trimmed V and J ends, which lost 3 bases and 12 bases, there was a span of 14 bases. This CDR3 contains 11 residues. The CDR3 spells CAWSGGGEPFF. As DNA, the CDR3 is TGTGCCTGGAGCGGAGGGGGGGAGCCTTTCTTT.

The chain is built from TRBV9 and TRBJ2-3; 7 nucleotides align to TRBD2. V was pared by 0 bases and J by 2 bases, with 6 bases of the junction left unmatched. The CDR3 spans 16 residues. Per germline, CDR1 SGDLS and CDR2 YYNGEE. The CDR3 here is CASSVGLADLTDTQYF. The CDR3 coding sequence is TGTGCCAGCAGCGTAGGGCTAGCGGACCTCACAGATACGCAGTATTTT.

The rearrangement joins TRBV30 to TRBJ2-7, with D maybe TRBD2 (5 bases). The CDR3 runs 13 residues. The germline gives CDR1 GTSNPN, CDR2 SVGIG (reference sequence). V was shortened by 0 bases and J by 2 bases, with 8 bases between the two germline ends. The CDR3 sequence is CAWSVSGTYEQYF. The CDR3 DNA sequence: TGTGCCTGGAGTGTATCGGGAACCTACGAGCAGTACTTC.

The chain combines TRBV7-2 with TRBJ1-4; D gene ambiguous. Germline CDR1 SGHTA, CDR2 FQGNSA. The CDR3 spans 13 residues. The V end lost 5 bases, the J end lost 0 bases, and 4 bases lay between the germline ends. The CDR3, as DNA: TGTGCCAGCAGCCCTTCAACTAATGAAAAACTGTTTTTT. Residues: CASSPSTNEKLFF.

The chain couples TRBV10-3 to TRBJ2-7; 7 nucleotides line up with TRBD2. Looked up from germline, CDR1 is ENHRY and CDR2 is SYGVKD. Trimming took 3 bases from V and 4 from J; bases not matched to a gene: 6. The CDR3 extends over 14 amino acids. This chain's CDR3 is CAISDRREKYEQYF. The CDR3 coding sequence is TGTGCCATCAGTGACCGGCGGGAGAAATACGAGCAGTACTTC.

This clone was seen a handful of times. The chain has TRBV2 and TRBJ2-1, with 10 bases aligning to TRBD1. Germline V gene data show CDR1 as SNHLY and CDR2 as FYNNEI. CDR3 size: 14 residues. The junction had 10 bases not matched to a gene; V was cut back by 11 bases and J by 6 bases. The CDR3 DNA sequence: TGTGCCCAGCCCGGGACAGGGGTTGTCAATGAGCAGTTCTTC. Residues: CAQPGTGVVNEQFF.

The V and J genes are TRBV7-2 and TRBJ1-4, with D maybe TRBD1 (5 bases). Trimming took off 4 bases at V and 4 bases at J, with 10 bases between the two ends. Germline-derived CDR1 and CDR2 are SGHTA and FQGNSA. The CDR3 spans 14 residues. The CDR3 reads CASSYDRYNEKLFF. The CDR3 nucleotides are TGTGCCAGCAGCTACGACAGATATAATGAAAAACTGTTTTTT.

The V call is TRBV10-3, the J call TRBJ1-2, with 7 bases matching TRBD1. The CDR3 has 12 amino acids. The V and J ends lost 5 bases and 6 bases, in that order; junction bases with no gene match: 3. Germline loops: CDR1 ENHRY, CDR2 SYGVKD. The CDR3 DNA follows: TGTGCCATCAGTTCAGACAGGGATGGCTACACCTTC. It is translated as CAISSDRDGYTF.

The chain couples TRBV7-6 to TRBJ2-7; 9 nucleotides agree with TRBD1. The CDR3 has 15 residues. The V gene's germline CDR1 is SGHVS and CDR2 FNYEAQ. The ends lost 1 base at V and 2 bases at J; junction bases unmatched: 3. The CDR3 nucleotides are TGTGCCAGCAGCTTAGTCGGACAGGGGCCCTACGAGCAGTACTTC. This codes for CASSLVGQGPYEQYF.

The rearrangement uses TRBV4-3 and TRBJ2-4, with D unresolved. Per the germline V gene, CDR1 is LGHNA and CDR2 is YSLEER. The CDR3 loop spans 16 amino acids. Trimming removed 0 bases from V and 1 base from J, with 10 bases in between. CDR3: CASSQDWRLAKNIQYF. The CDR3 DNA reads as TGCGCCAGCAGCCAAGATTGGCGACTCGCCAAAAACATTCAGTACTTC.

This clone was detected only once. The rearrangement links TRBV5-4 to TRBJ1-1; TRBD1 matches at 9 bases. The CDR3 length is 14 residues. The V gene's germline CDR1 is SGHNT and CDR2 YYREEE (reference sequence). J lost 4 bases, V lost 3 bases, and 4 bases had no gene match. CDR3 protein: CASSSGQGFTEAFF. In DNA form, the CDR3 reads TGTGCCAGCAGCTCCGGACAGGGGTTCACTGAAGCTTTCTTT.

A few counts support this clone. This chain links TRBV28 with TRBJ1-5; TRBD1 agrees at 8 bases. With 4 bases clipped from V and 0 bases from J, the junction kept 2 bases outside the gene matches. The CDR3 runs 15 residues. Germline V lookup: CDR1 MDHEN, CDR2 SYDVKM. CDR3 sequence reads: CASSWDRYSNQPQHF. CDR3 DNA sequence: TGTGCCAGCAGTTGGGACAGGTATAGCAATCAGCCCCAGCATTTT.

The V call is TRBV28, the J call TRBJ1-4, with TRBD1 matching 10 bases. The CDR3 contains 14 residues. Germline lookup yields CDR1 MDHEN and CDR2 SYDVKM. With 6 bases clipped from V and 8 bases from J, the junction kept 6 bases outside the gene matches. CDR3 DNA sequence: TGTGCCAGCAGCCCCGGGGACAGGGGCGAAAAACTGTTTTTT. Translating gives CASSPGDRGEKLFF.

The rearrangement links TRBV9 to TRBJ2-6, with TRBD1 identical over 8 bases. Germline V lookup: CDR1 SGDLS, CDR2 YYNGEE. The CDR3 sequence is 18 residues long. J was trimmed by 4 bases and V by 0 bases; bases with no gene match: 9. The CDR3 sequence is CASSVGGTTGAGANVLTF. The CDR3 bases are TGTGCCAGCAGCGTAGGGGGAACGACAGGGGCCGGGGCCAACGTCCTGACTTTC.

This chain connects TRBV5-6 to TRBJ1-1; TRBD1 matches 7 bases. J was trimmed by 1 base and V by 5 bases; bases with no gene match: 2. The CDR3 contains 13 residues. Germline lookup yields CDR1 SGHDT and CDR2 YYEEEE. CDR3 in amino acids: CASRYRGNTEAFF. DNA for the CDR3: TGTGCCAGCAGATACAGGGGGAACACTGAAGCTTTCTTT.

This sequence joins TRBV7-6 and TRBJ1-1, with a weak D call TRBD1 (6 bases). CDR1 and CDR2 (germline): SGHVS, FNYEAQ. This CDR3 spans 14 amino acids. V was cut by 5 bases and J by 3 bases, with 13 bases left in between. In nucleotides, the CDR3 is TGTGCCAGCAGCCTCCAGGGGTGGGACACTGAAGCTTTCTTT. Protein: CASSLQGWDTEAFF.

The CDR3 DNA follows: TGTGCCAGCAGCGTATCAGGGACTGAAGAGACCCAGTACTTC. Its protein product is CASSVSGTEETQYF. The gene calls are TRBV9 and TRBJ2-5; TRBD2 might be the D (6 bases). Looked up from germline, CDR1 is SGDLS and CDR2 is YYNGEE. The V gene lost 1 base and the J gene lost 3 bases, with 10 bases spanning the gap. The CDR3 is 14 residues long.

The chain has TRBV7-3 and TRBJ2-5, with TRBD2 as a possible D gene (6 bases). The CDR3 is 14 residues long. The germline V and J ends were trimmed by 0 bases and 5 bases, with 10 bases remaining between them. The germline V gene encodes CDR1 SGHTA and CDR2 FQGTGA. The CDR3 loop reads CASSLTGGGETQYF. The CDR3 coding sequence is TGTGCCAGCAGCTTAACCGGAGGAGGGGAGACCCAGTACTTC.

The genes are TRBV4-1 and TRBJ2-5; D is ambiguous. The length of the CDR3 is 13 residues. Germline assignment: CDR1 MGHRA and CDR2 YSYEKL. Between the trimmed V and J ends, which lost 4 bases and 4 bases, there was a span of 10 bases. The CDR3 DNA follows: TGCGCCAGCAGCCTCGGTGCTCGAGAGACCCAGTACTTC. Translating it yields CASSLGARETQYF.

The gene calls are TRBV4-2 and TRBJ2-7, with D perhaps matching TRBD1 (6 bases). Deletions cut 10 bases from V and 0 bases from J, with 13 bases between. The CDR3 sequence is 13 residues long. Germline-derived CDR1 and CDR2 are LGHNA and YNFKEQ. Written as DNA, the CDR3 is TGTGCCACCCGGGACAAGAGCTCCTACGAGCAGTACTTC. Translation gives CATRDKSSYEQYF.

The rearrangement uses TRBV30 and TRBJ1-4, with 7 bases identical to TRBD1. Losses at the gene ends were 2 bases for V and 4 bases for J; bases not matched to a gene: 7. This CDR3 is 15 amino acids long. CDR1 GTSNPN and CDR2 SVGIG come from the germline V gene (reference sequence). The DNA of the CDR3 is TGTGCCTGGAGTATGGGACAGAACATTAATGAAAAACTGTTTTTT. Protein: CAWSMGQNINEKLFF.

The chain couples TRBV7-3 to TRBJ1-2; 7 bases match TRBD1. V dropped 4 bases and J dropped 4; count of bases not matched to a gene: 3. Germline V gives CDR1 SGHTA, CDR2 FQGTGA. This CDR3 has 13 residues. The CDR3 nucleotides read TGTGCCAGCAGCTCACAGGGGAGCTATGGCTACACCTTC. Residues: CASSSQGSYGYTF.

The chain uses TRBV19 and TRBJ2-1; D ambiguous. V dropped 6 bases and J dropped 9 bases, with 12 bases sitting between them. The CDR3 length is 12 residues. Germline CDR1 and CDR2: LNHDA and SQIVND (reference sequence). This CDR3 reads CASRKEVGEQFF. The CDR3 DNA sequence: TGTGCCAGTAGAAAAGAGGTTGGTGAGCAGTTCTTC.

This sequence joins TRBV11-2 and TRBJ2-1; possibly TRBD2 for D (5 bases). CDR3 length equals 13 residues. CDR1 SGHAT and CDR2 FQNNGV come from the germline V gene. V lost 5 bases and J 8 bases, leaving 13 bases between the germline ends. This chain's CDR3 is CASSPTSFHEQFF. CDR3 DNA: TGTGCCAGCAGCCCCACTAGTTTCCATGAGCAGTTCTTC.

This chain joins TRBV18 and TRBJ1-4; 8 bases agree with TRBD1. Germline V gives CDR1 KGHSH, CDR2 LQKENI. The CDR3 extends over 14 amino acids. With 6 bases clipped from V and 4 bases from J, the junction kept 4 bases outside the gene matches. The CDR3 DNA follows: TGTGCCAGCTCTCGGGGACAGGATAATGAAAAACTGTTTTTT. Translated, it gives CASSRGQDNEKLFF.

The chain couples TRBV5-1 to TRBJ2-6; D gene ambiguous. This CDR3 contains 16 residues. Germline assignment: CDR1 SGHRS and CDR2 YFSETQ. Trimming took 0 bases from V and 4 from J, leaving 11 bases between them. CDR3 nucleotide sequence: TGCGCCAGCAGCTTGGTGGCAGGTTCAGGGGCCAACGTCCTGACTTTC. It is translated as CASSLVAGSGANVLTF.

This chain uses TRBV5-1 with TRBJ2-5, with TRBD2 matching over 8 bases. V gave up 2 bases and J gave up 5 bases; unmatched junction bases: 5. This CDR3 has 14 amino acids. The germline gives CDR1 SGHRS, CDR2 YFSETQ. The DNA of the CDR3 is TGCGCCAGCAGCTTCGGGAGGGGTACCGAGACCCAGTACTTC. It codes for CASSFGRGTETQYF.

The rearrangement uses TRBV19 and TRBJ2-3; D not certain. Trimming took 0 bases from V and 2 from J, leaving 6 bases between them. CDR3 length: 14 amino acids. The germline gives CDR1 LNHDA, CDR2 SQIVND (reference sequence). The CDR3 protein is CASSIDPNTDTQYF. The DNA of the CDR3 is TGTGCCAGTAGTATAGACCCTAACACAGATACGCAGTATTTT. Variable domain in full (rest from reference TRBV19 and TRBJ2-3): DGGITQSPKYLFRKEGQNVTLSCEQNLNHDAMYWYRQDPGQGLRLIYYSQIVNDFQKGDIAEGYSVSREKKESFPLTVTSAQKNPTAFYLCASSIDPNTDTQYFGPGTRLTVL.

The CDR3 coding sequence is TGTGCCAGCAGCTTAGTTACAGGGGGGCTTGGGAACACTGAAGCTTTCTTT. Encoded protein: CASSLVTGGLGNTEAFF. This chain joins TRBV11-3 and TRBJ1-1; 8 bases fit TRBD1. V lost 1 base to trimming and J lost 1 base; unmatched junction nucleotides: 8. The CDR3 is made up of 17 amino acids. In germline, CDR1 is SGHNT, CDR2 YENEEA.

This sequence joins TRBV6-5 and TRBJ2-7; TRBD1 aligns across 10 bases. The CDR3 totals 15 residues. Germline loops: CDR1 MNHEY, CDR2 SVGAGI. Trimming removed 2 bases from V and 3 bases from J; junction bases left unmatched: 4. The CDR3 nucleotides read TGTGCCAGCAGTTACCGAGGGACAGGGGACTACGAGCAGTACTTC. Amino acid sequence: CASSYRGTGDYEQYF.

This chain links TRBV5-1 with TRBJ2-3; tentative D call: TRBD2 (5 bases). CDR1 and CDR2 from the germline V gene are SGHRS and YFSETQ. This CDR3 region has 14 residues. With 0 bases removed from V and 2 bases from J, the gap between germline ends came to 7 bases. The CDR3 region is CASSLGDYTDTQYF. DNA for the CDR3: TGCGCCAGCAGCTTGGGTGACTACACAGATACGCAGTATTTT.